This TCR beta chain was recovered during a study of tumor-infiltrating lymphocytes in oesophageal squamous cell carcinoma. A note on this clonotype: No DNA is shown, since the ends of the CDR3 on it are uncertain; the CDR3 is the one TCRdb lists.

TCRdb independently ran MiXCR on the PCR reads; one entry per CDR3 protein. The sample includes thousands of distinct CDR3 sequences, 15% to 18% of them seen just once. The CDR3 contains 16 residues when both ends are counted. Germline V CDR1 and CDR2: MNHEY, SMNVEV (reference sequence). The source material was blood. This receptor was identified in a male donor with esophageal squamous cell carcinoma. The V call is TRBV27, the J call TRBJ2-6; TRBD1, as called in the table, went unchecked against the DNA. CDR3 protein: CAGSTLRTGLWLHLRF.